This T cell receptor beta chain derives from a study of OX40 agonist ivuxolimab in advanced cancers. Across the whole study: Three patients had partial responses: one hepatocellular carcinoma, two cutaneous melanoma.

Germline V CDR1 and CDR2: SEHNR, FQNEAQ (reference sequence). The CDR3 is made up of 18 amino acids. V lost 6 bases, J lost 0 bases, and 12 bases stayed unmatched. The study's findings and limits: At doses 0.1 to 3.0 mg/kg, CD4+ and CD8+ clones expanded.

Turning to this clone: The antigen remains unidentified.

Clones were read by immunoSEQ multiplex PCR, and TCRdb kept only the in-frame ones, dropping some. The sample contains fewer than 95,000 clones, 92% of which appear only once. The receptor comes from an adult with an advanced solid tumor such as melanoma, head and neck, liver or kidney cancer. This chain links TRBV7-9 with TRBJ2-3, with 10 bases fitting TRBD2. The sequenced sample was CD4+ or CD8+ T cells sorted from blood, obtained in a trial of the OX40 agonist ivuxolimab. The CDR3 is CASSHWLAGARSTDTQYF. The CDR3 DNA sequence: TGTGCCAGCAGTCACTGGCTAGCGGGAGCCCGTAGCACAGATACGCAGTATTTT.